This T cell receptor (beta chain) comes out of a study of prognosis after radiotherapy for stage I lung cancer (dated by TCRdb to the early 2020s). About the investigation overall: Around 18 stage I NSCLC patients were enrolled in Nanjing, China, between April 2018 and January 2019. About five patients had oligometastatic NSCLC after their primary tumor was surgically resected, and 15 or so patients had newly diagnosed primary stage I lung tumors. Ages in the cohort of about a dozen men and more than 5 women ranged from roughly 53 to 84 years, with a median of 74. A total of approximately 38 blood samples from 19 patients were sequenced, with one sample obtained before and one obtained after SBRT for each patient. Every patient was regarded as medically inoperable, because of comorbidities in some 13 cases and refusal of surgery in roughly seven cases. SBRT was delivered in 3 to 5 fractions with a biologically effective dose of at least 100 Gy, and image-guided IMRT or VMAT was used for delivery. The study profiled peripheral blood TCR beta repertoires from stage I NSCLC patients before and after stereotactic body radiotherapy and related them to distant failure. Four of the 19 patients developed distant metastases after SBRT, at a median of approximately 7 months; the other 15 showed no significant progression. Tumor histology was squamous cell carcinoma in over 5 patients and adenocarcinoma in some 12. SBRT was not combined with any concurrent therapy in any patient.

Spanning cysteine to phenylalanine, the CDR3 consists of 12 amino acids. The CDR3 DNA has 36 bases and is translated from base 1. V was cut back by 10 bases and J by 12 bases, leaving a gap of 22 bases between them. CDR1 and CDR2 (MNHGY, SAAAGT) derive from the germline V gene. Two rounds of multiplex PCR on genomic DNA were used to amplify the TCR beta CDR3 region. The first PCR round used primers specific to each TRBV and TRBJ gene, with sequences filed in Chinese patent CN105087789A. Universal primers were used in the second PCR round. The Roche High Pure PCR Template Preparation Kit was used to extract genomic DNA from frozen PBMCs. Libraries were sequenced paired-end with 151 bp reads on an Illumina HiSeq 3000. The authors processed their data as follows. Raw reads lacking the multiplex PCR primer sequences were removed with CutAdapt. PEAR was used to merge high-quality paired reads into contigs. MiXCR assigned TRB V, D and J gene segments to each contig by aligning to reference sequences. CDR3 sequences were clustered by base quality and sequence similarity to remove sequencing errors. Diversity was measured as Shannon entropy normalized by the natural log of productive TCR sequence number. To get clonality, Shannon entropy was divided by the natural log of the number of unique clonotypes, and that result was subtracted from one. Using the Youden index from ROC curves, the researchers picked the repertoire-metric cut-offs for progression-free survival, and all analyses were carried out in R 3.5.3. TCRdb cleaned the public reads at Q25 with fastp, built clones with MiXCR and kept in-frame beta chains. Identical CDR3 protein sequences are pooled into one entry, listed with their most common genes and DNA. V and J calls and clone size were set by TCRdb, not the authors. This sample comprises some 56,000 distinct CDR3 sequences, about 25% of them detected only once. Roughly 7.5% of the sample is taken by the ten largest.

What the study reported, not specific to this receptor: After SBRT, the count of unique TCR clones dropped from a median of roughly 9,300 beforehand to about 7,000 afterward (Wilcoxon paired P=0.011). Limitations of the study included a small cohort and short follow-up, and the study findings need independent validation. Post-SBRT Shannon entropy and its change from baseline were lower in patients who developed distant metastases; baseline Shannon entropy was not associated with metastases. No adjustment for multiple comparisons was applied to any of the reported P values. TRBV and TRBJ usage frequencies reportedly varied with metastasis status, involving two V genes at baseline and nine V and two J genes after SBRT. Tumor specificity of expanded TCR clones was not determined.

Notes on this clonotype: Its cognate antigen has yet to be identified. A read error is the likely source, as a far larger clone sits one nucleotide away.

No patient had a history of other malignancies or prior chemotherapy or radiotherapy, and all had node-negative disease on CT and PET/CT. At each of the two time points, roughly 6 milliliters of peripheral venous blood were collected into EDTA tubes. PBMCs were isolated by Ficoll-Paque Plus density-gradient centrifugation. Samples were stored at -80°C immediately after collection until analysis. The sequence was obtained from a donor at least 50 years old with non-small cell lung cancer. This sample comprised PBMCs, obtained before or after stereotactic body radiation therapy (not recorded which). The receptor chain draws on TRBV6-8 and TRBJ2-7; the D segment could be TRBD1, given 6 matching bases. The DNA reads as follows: TGTGCCATCAGCCTCATCAGGGGCCGCATGTACTTC. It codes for CAISLIRGRMYF.